The 20 T cell receptor beta chains listed next were all sequenced from one sample in a study of blood T cell repertoires in COVID-19. Repertoires were generated with immunoSEQ multiplex PCR, while TCRdb's copy carries only in-frame clones and drops some. The data contain roughly 100,000 clones, approximately 86% of them seen just once; the ten biggest clones take up less than 4%. The sequencing input was peripheral blood. The receptors here all came from a human donor in a cohort sampled during active COVID-19.

V and J are TRBV6-4 and TRBJ2-1; 7 nucleotides align to TRBD2. The CDR3 extends over 15 amino acids. J gave up 10 bases and V 5 bases, and 14 bases lay outside the gene matches. Germline V gives CDR1 MRHNA, CDR2 SNTAGT. DNA for the CDR3: TGTGCCAGCAGTCAGAGCTTGGGGGGGGTAAGCGAGCAGTTCTTC. Its translation is CASSQSLGGVSEQFF.

In this sample, this clone turned up once. The gene calls are TRBV5-1 and TRBJ2-1; 11 bases fit TRBD2. CDR3 length: 15 residues. V shed 4 bases and J 4 bases; nucleotides not matched to a gene: 4. The germline V gene encodes CDR1 SGHRS and CDR2 YFSETQ. CDR3: CASSLSGGAYNEQFF. As DNA, the CDR3 is TGCGCCAGCAGCCTTAGCGGGGGGGCTTACAATGAGCAGTTCTTC. The full variable domain, in which reference TRBV5-1 and TRBJ2-1 provide the parts outside the CDR3, is KAGVTQTPRYLIKTRGQQVTLSCSPISGHRSVSWYQQTPGQGLQFLFEYFSETQRNKGNFPGRFSGRQFSNSRSEMNVSTLELGDSALYLCASSLSGGAYNEQFFGPGTRLTVL.

The V and J genes are TRBV24-1 and TRBJ2-5, with 11 bases fitting TRBD2. Germline lookup yields CDR1 KGHDR and CDR2 SFDVKD. Unmatched junction bases numbered 5, after V lost 4 bases and J lost 2 bases. The CDR3 has 16 residues. The CDR3 protein is CATSDPGTSGQETQYF. The CDR3 DNA reads TGTGCCACCAGTGACCCAGGGACTAGCGGACAAGAGACCCAGTACTTC.

In regard to this clone: Other DNA sequences in the sample encode the same CDR3. The rearrangement links TRBV6-6 to TRBJ1-5; D gene ambiguous. Germline V gives CDR1 MNHNY, CDR2 SVGAGI (reference sequence). The CDR3 sequence is 14 residues long. V was cut by 1 base and J by 4 bases, with 8 bases left in between. The CDR3 DNA sequence: TGTGCCAGCAGTTACTGGGCCGTTAATCAGCCCCAGCATTTT. Residues: CASSYWAVNQPQHF.

This chain joins TRBV4-3 and TRBJ1-6; TRBD1 might be the D (5 bases). Germline assignment: CDR1 LGHNA and CDR2 YSLEER. The CDR3 has 15 amino acids. V shed 0 bases and J shed 5 bases, with 8 bases lying between them. This chain's CDR3 is CASSQEGPNNSPLHF. The CDR3 region has the DNA TGCGCCAGCAGCCAAGAGGGGCCAAATAATTCACCCCTCCACTTT.

CDR3 protein: CASSQVRLAGGDEQFF. CDR3 DNA: TGTGCCAGCAGCCAAGTACGACTAGCGGGAGGAGATGAGCAGTTCTTC. The chain combines TRBV3-1 (or the pseudogene TRBV3-2) with TRBJ2-1; 13 bases match TRBD2. This CDR3 contains 16 residues. From germline, CDR1 is LGHDT and CDR2 YNNKEL (reference sequence). Trimming cost V 1 base and J 8 bases; bases outside gene matches: 5.

The rearrangement uses TRBV30 and TRBJ2-7, with TRBD1 matching 9 bases. With 4 bases clipped from V and 0 bases from J, the junction kept 4 bases outside the gene matches. Germline CDR1 and CDR2: GTSNPN and SVGIG (reference sequence). The CDR3 runs to 14 residues. CDR3 in amino acids: CAWTRDRVSYEQYF. DNA for the CDR3: TGTGCCTGGACACGGGACAGGGTCTCCTACGAGCAGTACTTC.

The CDR3 here is CASRLGENTQYF. In nucleotides, the CDR3 is TGTGCCAGCCGCCTTGGAGAGAATACGCAGTATTTT. This chain links TRBV28 with TRBJ2-3; the D is unclear. The CDR3 extends over 12 amino acids. Germline lookup yields CDR1 MDHEN and CDR2 SYDVKM. V shed 8 bases and J shed 7 bases, with 13 bases lying between them.

This rearrangement joins TRBV30 to TRBJ1-2; 10 nucleotides line up with TRBD1. The CDR3 covers 14 residues. J was trimmed by 8 bases and V by 1 base; bases with no gene match: 7. The germline CDR1 and CDR2 sequences are GTSNPN and SVGIG (reference sequence). This CDR3 is CAWSDPETGGGYTF. CDR3 nucleotides: TGTGCCTGGAGTGACCCGGAGACAGGGGGCGGCTACACCTTC.

The chain couples TRBV9 to TRBJ1-3; D is unresolved. The ends were cut back, 0 bases at V and 0 bases at J, with 7 bases in the middle. In germline, CDR1 is SGDLS, CDR2 YYNGEE. The CDR3 has 15 residues. CDR3 in DNA: TGTGCCAGCAGCGTAGACAACCTCTCTGGAAACACCATATATTTT. Translation gives CASSVDNLSGNTIYF.

This chain links TRBV29-1 with TRBJ2-3; D is undetermined. The CDR3 sequence is 15 residues long. Deletions cut 4 bases from V and 4 bases from J, with 18 bases between. The germline V gene encodes CDR1 SQVTM and CDR2 ANQGSEA. In DNA, the CDR3 is TGCAGCGTTGGCGGTCCTCGTGGATCCCCAGATACGCAGTATTTT. Translating gives CSVGGPRGSPDTQYF.

The sample holds a few counts of this clone. This chain joins TRBV6-1 and TRBJ1-6; TRBD1 might be the D (5 bases). The V end lost 3 bases, the J end lost 10 bases, and 10 bases lay between the germline ends. The CDR3 extends over 13 amino acids. The V gene's germline CDR1 is MNHNS and CDR2 SASEGT. CDR3 loop: CASSDRVGSPLHF. For the CDR3, the DNA is TGTGCCAGCAGTGACAGGGTGGGATCACCCCTCCACTTT.

This chain connects TRBV7-9 to TRBJ2-3; 7 bases are shared with TRBD2. J was trimmed by 5 bases and V by 2 bases; bases with no gene match: 10. The CDR3 consists of 16 residues. CDR1 and CDR2 from the germline V gene are SEHNR and FQNEAQ (reference sequence). In nucleotides, the CDR3 is TGTGCCAGCAGCTTAATCGGGGGGATTTTTGGAGATACGCAGTATTTT. Protein sequence: CASSLIGGIFGDTQYF.

This clone occurred once. The chain combines TRBV5-1 with TRBJ2-7; 7 bases are shared with TRBD1. V was pared by 3 bases and J by 0 bases, with 6 bases of the junction left unmatched. There are 15 residues in the CDR3. Germline-derived CDR1 and CDR2 are SGHRS and YFSETQ. The CDR3, as DNA: TGCGCCAGCAGCTCCCAGACAGGGCCCTCCTACGAGCAGTACTTC. Translating it yields CASSSQTGPSYEQYF.

This clone was recorded once. The chain links TRBV7-2 to TRBJ2-2; D unresolved. V was trimmed by 3 bases and J by 6 bases, leaving 14 bases between them. CDR3 length equals 15 residues. Per germline, CDR1 SGHTA and CDR2 FQGNSA. Here the CDR3 reads CASSFLTGLSGELFF. CDR3 sequence (DNA): TGTGCCAGCAGCTTTTTAACCGGGTTATCCGGGGAGCTGTTTTTT.

This chain uses TRBV5-1 with TRBJ1-6; D is uncertain. The CDR3 covers 16 residues. The V and J ends lost 0 bases and 8 bases respectively, with 15 bases between them. CDR1 and CDR2 from the germline V gene are SGHRS and YFSETQ. For the CDR3, the DNA is TGCGCCAGCAGCTTGGGCGCGGGTCGGCGGGATTCACCCCTCCACTTT. Encoded protein: CASSLGAGRRDSPLHF.

CDR3 sequence: CASFFTGSVVDTQYF. The CDR3 nucleotides read TGTGCCAGCTTCTTTACCGGTAGCGTGGTAGATACGCAGTATTTT. The chain employs TRBV7-9 and TRBJ2-3, with TRBD2 as a possible D gene (5 bases). V dropped 8 bases and J dropped 5 bases, with 20 bases sitting between them. Per the germline V gene, CDR1 is SEHNR and CDR2 is FQNEAQ (reference sequence). The CDR3 length is 15 residues.

The chain links TRBV7-2 to TRBJ2-1, with a tentative D call TRBD2 (6 bases). This CDR3 contains 15 residues. The V gene lost 5 bases and the J gene lost 4 bases, with 15 bases spanning the gap. CDR1 and CDR2 from the germline V gene are SGHTA and FQGNSA. CDR3 region: CASSQSGPIYNEQFF. The DNA for the CDR3 is TGTGCCAGCAGCCAAAGCGGGCCCATATACAATGAGCAGTTCTTC.

This clone was counted once. The chain is built from TRBV4-1 and TRBJ2-3; D gene unclear. This CDR3 comprises 16 residues. Germline V gene lookup returns CDR1 MGHRA and CDR2 YSYEKL. Deletions cut 2 bases from V and 1 base from J, with 13 bases between. CDR3 in DNA: TGCGCCAGCAGCCAATCGAGCGCCGCGGGCACAGATACGCAGTATTTT. Protein product: CASSQSSAAGTDTQYF.

This clone was recorded only once. The chain is built from TRBV7-3 and TRBJ2-1, with 11 bases matching TRBD2. After removal of 6 bases from V and 6 bases from J, the junction contained 13 bases not matched to a gene. Germline V CDR1 and CDR2: SGHTA, FQGTGA. The CDR3 is 17 residues long. Here the CDR3 reads CASSSSPTSGGPNEQFF. The CDR3 nucleotides read TGTGCCAGCAGTTCGTCCCCCACTAGCGGGGGACCCAATGAGCAGTTCTTC.